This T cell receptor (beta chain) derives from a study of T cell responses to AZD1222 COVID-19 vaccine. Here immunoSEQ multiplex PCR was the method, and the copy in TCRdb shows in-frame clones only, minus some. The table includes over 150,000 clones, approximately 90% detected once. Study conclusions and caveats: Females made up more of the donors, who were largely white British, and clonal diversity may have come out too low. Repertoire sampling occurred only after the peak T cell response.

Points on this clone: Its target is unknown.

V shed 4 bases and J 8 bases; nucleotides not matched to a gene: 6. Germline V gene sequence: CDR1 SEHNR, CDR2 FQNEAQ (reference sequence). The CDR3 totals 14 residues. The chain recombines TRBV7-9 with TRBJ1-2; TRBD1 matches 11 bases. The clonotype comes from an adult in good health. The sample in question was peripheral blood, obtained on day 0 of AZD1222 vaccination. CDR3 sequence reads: CASSYGQGAGGYTF. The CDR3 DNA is TGTGCCAGCAGCTACGGACAGGGGGCTGGAGGCTACACCTTC.